This T cell receptor beta chain was sequenced for a study of graft-versus-host responses after intestinal transplantation. Findings of the study overall: GvH clones were found in recipient marrow; some appeared first in ileum or blood.

Using immunoSEQ multiplex PCR, the repertoire was profiled, and TCRdb retains in-frame clones only, with some absent. Of approximately 130,000 clones in the sample, more than 90% are singletons; the top ten hold 0.16%. The V and J ends lost 1 base and 10 bases, in that order; junction bases with no gene match: 21. The CDR3 totals 19 residues. The germline CDR1 and CDR2 sequences are LNHNV and YYDKDF (reference sequence). A remark on this clone: Antigen specificity is unknown.

Source: unstimulated CD4+ T cells sorted from spleen or lymph node cells, taken before intestinal transplant. The sequence was obtained from a human donor who received an intestinal transplant. The chain employs TRBV15 and TRBJ2-3; 9 bases agree with TRBD2. The CDR3 is CATSRGDSGGPDTRVAQYF. The CDR3 DNA reads as TGTGCCACCAGCAGAGGTGATAGCGGGGGCCCAGACACGAGGGTAGCGCAGTATTTT.